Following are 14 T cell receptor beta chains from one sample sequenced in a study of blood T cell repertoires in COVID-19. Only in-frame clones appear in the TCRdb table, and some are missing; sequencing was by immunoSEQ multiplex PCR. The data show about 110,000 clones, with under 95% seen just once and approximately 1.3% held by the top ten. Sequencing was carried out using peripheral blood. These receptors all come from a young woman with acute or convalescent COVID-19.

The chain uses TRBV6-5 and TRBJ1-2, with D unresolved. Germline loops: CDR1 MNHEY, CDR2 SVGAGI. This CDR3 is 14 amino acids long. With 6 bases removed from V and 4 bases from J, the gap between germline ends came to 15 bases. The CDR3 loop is CASSGPVRGYGYTF. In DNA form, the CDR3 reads TGTGCCAGCAGCGGACCCGTCCGGGGCTATGGCTACACCTTC.

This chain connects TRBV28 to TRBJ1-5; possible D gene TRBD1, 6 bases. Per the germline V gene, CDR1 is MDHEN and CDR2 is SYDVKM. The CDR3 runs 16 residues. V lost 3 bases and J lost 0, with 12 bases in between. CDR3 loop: CASSFFRDNSNQPQHF. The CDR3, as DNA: TGTGCCAGCAGTTTCTTCCGGGACAATAGCAATCAGCCCCAGCATTTT.

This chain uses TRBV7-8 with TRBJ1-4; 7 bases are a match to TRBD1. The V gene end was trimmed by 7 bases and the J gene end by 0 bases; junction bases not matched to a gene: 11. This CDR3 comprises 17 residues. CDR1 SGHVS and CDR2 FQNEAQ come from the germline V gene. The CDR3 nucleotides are TGTGCCAGCAAAAGAGGGACAGAGCCGTCAACTAATGAAAAACTGTTTTTT. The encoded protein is CASKRGTEPSTNEKLFF.

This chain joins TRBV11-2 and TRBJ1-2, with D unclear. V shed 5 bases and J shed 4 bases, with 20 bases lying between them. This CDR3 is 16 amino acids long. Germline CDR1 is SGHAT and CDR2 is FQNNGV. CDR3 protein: CASSEIRRSISYGYTF. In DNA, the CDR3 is TGTGCCAGCAGCGAAATCCGCAGGTCCATAAGCTATGGCTACACCTTC.

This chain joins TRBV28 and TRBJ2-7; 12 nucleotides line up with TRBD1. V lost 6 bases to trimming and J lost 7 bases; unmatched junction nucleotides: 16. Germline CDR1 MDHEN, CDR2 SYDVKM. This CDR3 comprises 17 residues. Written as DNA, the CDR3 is TGTGCCAGCAGACTTGGGGGGACAGGGGGCGCTTCAAAAGAGCAGTACTTC. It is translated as CASRLGGTGGASKEQYF.

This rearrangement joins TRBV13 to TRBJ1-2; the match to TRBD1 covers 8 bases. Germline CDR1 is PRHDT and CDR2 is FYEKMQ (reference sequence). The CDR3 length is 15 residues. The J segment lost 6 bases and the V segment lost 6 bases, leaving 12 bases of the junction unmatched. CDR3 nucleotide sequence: TGTGCCAGCAGAATCGCGGGCAGGGGGCTCCATGGCTACACCTTC. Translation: CASRIAGRGLHGYTF.

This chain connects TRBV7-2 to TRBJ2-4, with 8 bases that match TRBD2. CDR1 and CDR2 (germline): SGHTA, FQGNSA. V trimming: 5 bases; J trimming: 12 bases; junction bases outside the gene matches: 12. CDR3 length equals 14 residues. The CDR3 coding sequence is TGTGCCAGCAGCCCTAGGTCGGGAGGGGCAACTCAGTACTTC. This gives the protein CASSPRSGGATQYF.

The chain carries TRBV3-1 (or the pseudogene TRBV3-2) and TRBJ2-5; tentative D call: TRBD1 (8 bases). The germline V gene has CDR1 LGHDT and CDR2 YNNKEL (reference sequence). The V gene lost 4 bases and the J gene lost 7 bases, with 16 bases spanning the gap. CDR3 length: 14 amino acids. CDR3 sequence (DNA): TGTGCCAGCAGCCCCTCCCACAGGGGGGGGACCCAGTACTTC. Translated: CASSPSHRGGTQYF.

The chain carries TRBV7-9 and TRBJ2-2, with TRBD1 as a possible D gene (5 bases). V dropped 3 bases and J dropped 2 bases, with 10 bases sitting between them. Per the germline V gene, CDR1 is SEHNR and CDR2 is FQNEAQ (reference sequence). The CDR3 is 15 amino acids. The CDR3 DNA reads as TGTGCCAGCAGCTTTGGTCAGGGTAACACCGGGGAGCTGTTTTTT. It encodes CASSFGQGNTGELFF.

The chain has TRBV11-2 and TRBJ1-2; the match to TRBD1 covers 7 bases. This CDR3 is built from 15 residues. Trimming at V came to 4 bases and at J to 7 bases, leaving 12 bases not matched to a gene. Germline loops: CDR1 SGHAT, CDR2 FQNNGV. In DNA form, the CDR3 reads TGTGCCAGCAGCTCCCCGGGGGACAGTCTAAGTGGCTACACCTTC. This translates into CASSSPGDSLSGYTF.

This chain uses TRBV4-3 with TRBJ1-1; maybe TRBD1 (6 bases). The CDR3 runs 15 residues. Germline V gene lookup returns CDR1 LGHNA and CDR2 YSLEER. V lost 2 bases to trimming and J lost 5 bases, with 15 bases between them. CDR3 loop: CASSQLIQGTTEAFF. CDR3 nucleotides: TGCGCCAGCAGCCAACTAATCCAGGGGACGACTGAAGCTTTCTTT.

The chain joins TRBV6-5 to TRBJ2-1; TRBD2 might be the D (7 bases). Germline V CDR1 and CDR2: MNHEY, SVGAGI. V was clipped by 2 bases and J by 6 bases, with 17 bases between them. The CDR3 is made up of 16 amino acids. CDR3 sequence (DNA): TGTGCCAGCAGTTACCACTTGGGGGGGCTTAGCAATGAGCAGTTCTTC. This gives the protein CASSYHLGGLSNEQFF.

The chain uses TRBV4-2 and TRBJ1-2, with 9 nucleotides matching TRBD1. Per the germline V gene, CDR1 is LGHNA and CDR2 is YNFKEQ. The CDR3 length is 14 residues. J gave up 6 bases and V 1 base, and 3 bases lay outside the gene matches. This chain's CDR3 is CASSQGDRVDGYTF. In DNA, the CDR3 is TGTGCCAGCAGCCAAGGGGACAGGGTCGATGGCTACACCTTC.

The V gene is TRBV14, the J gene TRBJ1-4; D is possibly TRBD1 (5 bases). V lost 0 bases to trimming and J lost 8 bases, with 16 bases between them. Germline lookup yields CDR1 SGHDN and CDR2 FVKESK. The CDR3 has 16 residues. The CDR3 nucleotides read TGTGCCAGCAGCCAAGAAGTCGGGGGTGAGGCGGAAAAACTGTTTTTT. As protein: CASSQEVGGEAEKLFF.